These 6 T cell receptor beta chains share one sample of origin, sequenced in a study of a mutant IDH1 vaccine in newly diagnosed glioma (dated by TCRdb to about 2021). The library was generated by the immunoSEQ multiplex PCR assay. TCRdb took this table from immuneACCESS and kept in-frame rearrangements with V and J called. Such tables lack part of the clones; where checked against another copy, unresolved V genes explain under half of the gap, and the rest is unexplained. Present in this sample are tens of thousands of clones, around 80% of which were seen just once. Around 18% of the sample is in the top ten clones. The time point label for this specimen denotes: baseline, week 1 (first vaccination visit). Reading the label with the study, this specimen's treatment or condition is: pre-vaccination baseline after standard-of-care therapy. The source material was PBMCs, sampled from a glioma patient treated with radiotherapy, temozolomide or both. The receptor source for this set is a young man with glioma.

The V gene is TRBV6-1, the J gene TRBJ2-2, with D uncertain. This CDR3 region has 16 residues. V gave up 2 bases and J gave up 6 bases, with 16 bases separating them. In germline, CDR1 is MNHNS, CDR2 SASEGT. This CDR3 is CASSELVGFAAGELFF. The DNA for the CDR3 is TGTGCCAGCAGTGAACTAGTTGGTTTTGCGGCCGGGGAGCTGTTTTTT.

V usage is TRBV5-6 and J usage is TRBJ2-6; D remains ambiguous. Germline V CDR1 and CDR2: SGHDT, YYEEEE. Trimming pared 0 bases from V and 0 bases from J, leaving 13 bases between. The CDR3 loop spans 18 amino acids. The CDR3 spells CASSLVGLTSSGANVLTF. DNA for the CDR3: TGTGCCAGCAGCTTGGTAGGGTTGACCAGCTCTGGGGCCAACGTCCTGACTTTC.

V is TRBV13 and J is TRBJ2-7, with D possibly being TRBD1 or TRBD2 (5 bases each). This CDR3 region has 16 residues. The V gene's germline CDR1 is PRHDT and CDR2 FYEKMQ (reference sequence). Trimming stripped 7 bases from V and 2 bases from J, with 21 bases between. The CDR3 DNA reads TGTGCCAGCACGTCTTTCCGGGACGCCCTAGCCTACGAGCAGTACTTC. Translated: CASTSFRDALAYEQYF.

The V and J genes are TRBV7-8 and TRBJ1-1; D not resolved. V was cut by 1 base and J by 2 bases, with 8 bases left in between. Germline CDR1 is SGHVS and CDR2 is FQNEAQ. CDR3 length equals 14 residues. The CDR3 loop is CASSLGPGNTEAFF. DNA of the CDR3: TGTGCCAGCAGCTTAGGGCCAGGCAACACTGAAGCTTTCTTT.

V and J are TRBV30 and TRBJ2-7; no definite D call. Germline-derived CDR1 and CDR2 are GTSNPN and SVGIG (reference sequence). The length of the CDR3 is 12 residues. V gave up 0 bases and J gave up 3 bases, with 6 bases separating them. This chain's CDR3 is CAWSVGYYEQYF. CDR3 DNA sequence: TGTGCCTGGAGTGTAGGGTACTACGAGCAGTACTTC.

This clone was recorded once. The chain joins TRBV4-1 to TRBJ2-3, with a tentative D call TRBD2 (6 bases). Trimming took off 0 bases at V and 3 bases at J, with 16 bases between the two ends. CDR3 length equals 17 residues. Germline V lookup: CDR1 MGHRA, CDR2 YSYEKL. Here the CDR3 reads CASSQDRLAAGTDTQYF. Here the CDR3 DNA reads TGCGCCAGCAGCCAAGATAGGTTAGCGGCCGGGACAGATACGCAGTATTTT.